What follows is one T cell receptor (beta chain) and its context. This receptor's antigen is unknown. Qualities for individual bases were not recorded, and no much larger clone is one base off. This record comes from a study of blood T cell repertoires in COVID-19 (dated by TCRdb to 2020 to 2021). For the wider study: Samples covering the acute and convalescent phases of COVID-19 were provided by collaborators in the United States, Italy and Spain. The material from the prospective study consisted of cDNA or gDNA derived from T cells, B-cell-depleted T cells, or PBMCs. Deeply sampled blood TCRbeta repertoires from subjects exposed to, actively infected with, or recovered from COVID-19 were included in the dataset. A freely available public database, intended as a resource for researchers studying the immune response to SARS-CoV-2, is where the repertoires were released. Samples were obtained from the ongoing ImmuneRACE study (first 160 participants) and from about 1,300 subjects provided by 6 global collaborators. The sample metadata nearly always contained a de-identified subject ID, COVID-19 status, age in years and sex. Where available, HLA class I and class II types were taken from metadata supplied by the sample provider and were not determined by assay-based typing. Findings and caveats that apply to the study as a whole: How much clinical and demographic metadata was included differed by source and by participant, and the metadata was provided uncurated.

TCRbeta CDR3 regions were amplified from genomic DNA by means of the immunoSEQ Assay, a bias-controlled multiplex PCR. In the authors' own workflow: Nucleated cell counts per sample were estimated from amplification of reference gene primers within the assay. To quantify the absolute abundance of each unique TCRbeta CDR3 rearrangement, sequence reads were collapsed and filtered. For each sample, productive Simpson clonality was calculated by taking the square root of Simpson's diversity index across productive rearrangements. This immuneACCESS table, as held by TCRdb, lists in-frame sequences with V and J called but not all clones. Of the missing ones, under half trace to an unresolved V gene in checked studies; the others have no known cause. V and J calls and clone size are as listed in that table; D and trimming were resolved from the DNA. The sample includes 150,000 or so clones, with almost 85% observed a single time. About 15% of the sample goes to the ten largest clones.

Each collaborating institution followed its own protocols to collect whole blood in K2EDTA tubes. For TCRbeta analysis, collaborators shipped samples in one of three forms: frozen whole blood, isolated PBMCs, or DNA extracted from either of those sample types. The CDR3 spans 13 residues, from the cysteine through the phenylalanine. Just CDR3 DNA is preserved here, 39 bases in frame from base 1. V gives up 4 bases and J gives up 2 bases, and the segment between their germline ends measures 8 bases. CDR1 and CDR2, per the germline V gene (reference sequence), are LGHDT and YNNKEL. Rearrangement joined TRBV3-1 (or the pseudogene TRBV3-2) to TRBJ1-1; TRBD1 is possibly the D segment (6 matching bases). This sequence originates from a human donor with acute or convalescent COVID-19. The donor label of this sample is uncertain. Sample: peripheral blood. Read as DNA, the sequence is TGTGCCAGCAGCCTAGGGGGTAACACTGAAGCTTTCTTT. The resulting protein is CASSLGGNTEAFF.